Sequencing of this T cell receptor (beta chain) was carried out in a study of blood T cell repertoires in COVID-19. Whole-study context: COVID-19 samples from acute and convalescent phases originated in the United States, Italy and Spain. Sources were T cells, B-cell-depleted T cells, or PBMCs; the material itself was cDNA or gDNA.

Per germline, CDR1 KGHSH and CDR2 LQKENI. CDR3 length: 13 residues. The V end lost 5 bases, the J end lost 8 bases, and 15 bases lay between the germline ends. This clone was recorded only once. As processed by the authors: Reference gene primer amplification gave nucleated cell count estimates. Using immunoSEQ multiplex PCR, the repertoire was profiled, and TCRdb retains in-frame clones only, with some absent. That table is the source of V, J and clone size, and D and trimming were worked out from the DNA. This table has about 86,000 clones, around four fifths appearing once. The receptor was derived from a man aged 50-59 years with acute or convalescent COVID-19. This chain connects TRBV18 to TRBJ1-2; D may be TRBD1 (6 bases). What was sequenced was peripheral blood. In nucleotides, the CDR3 is TGTGCCAGCTCAGAACAGGGTGATGGAGGCTACACCTTC. It is translated as CASSEQGDGGYTF.